The rows below give T cell receptor beta chains drawn from one sample of a study of T cells in Graves' hyperthyroidism and ophthalmopathy. TCRdb recomputed calls from the multiplex PCR reads with MiXCR, one row per CDR3 protein. The sample contains approximately 530,000 distinct CDR3 sequences, just under 20% of which appear only once. Specimen: blood. The receptor source for this set is a man between 35 and 55 years old with Graves' ophthalmopathy. The CDR3 runs from the conserved cysteine through the conserved F or W. The D gene is left open where the match is weak. Clone size is shown for a subset of rows, as once, few, many or a class of expanded clone.

J | V | D | size | DNA | CDR3
TRBJ2-1 | TRBV19 | - | few | TGTGCCAGTAGTATAGCCCCGAAGAATGAGCAGTTCTTC | CASSIAPKNEQFF
TRBJ1-2 | TRBV7-9 | - | few | TGTGCCAGCAGCCCCCCAGGGGCTAGCTATGGCTACACCTTC | CASSPPGASYGYTF
TRBJ2-1 | TRBV9 | - | - | TGTGCCAGCAGCGTAGACCTAGGGTCCTACAATGAGCAGTTCTTC | CASSVDLGSYNEQFF
TRBJ1-1 | TRBV28 | - | many | TGTGCCAGCAATGGGGTGAACCTGAACACTGAAGCTTTCTTT | CASNGVNLNTEAFF
TRBJ2-7 | TRBV3-1 | TRBD2 | - | TGTGCCAGCAGCCAAGATAGGGCTAGCGGGAGGGCCACTTACGAGCAGTACTTC | CASSQDRASGRATYEQYF
TRBJ2-1 | TRBV2 | TRBD2 | many | TGTGCCAGCAGTCCCCTTAGCGGGAACGAGCAGTTCTTC | CASSPLSGNEQFF
TRBJ2-1 | TRBV3-1 | TRBD2 | few | TGTGCCAGCAGCCAAGAGCCGTCTGAAGGACTAGCGGGGGGGAATGAGCAGTTCTTC | CASSQEPSEGLAGGNEQFF
TRBJ2-2 | TRBV6-1 | - | - | TGTGCCGTTCGAAGGACCGCCCGGCATGACACCGGGGAGCTGTTTTTT | CAVRRTARHDTGELFF
TRBJ1-2 | TRBV5-1 | - | - | TGCGCCAGCAGCTCCAACTCAGACAAAGGGTATGGCTACACCTTC | CASSSNSDKGYGYTF
TRBJ2-1 | TRBV20-1 | TRBD2 | many | TGCAGTGCTAGAGTTCCGGGACTAGCGGGGCAGAATGAGCAGTTCTTC | CSARVPGLAGQNEQFF
TRBJ1-2 | TRBV7-2 | TRBD1 | many | TGTGCCAGCAGCTCCGACAGGGGAGGCTACACCTTC | CASSSDRGGYTF
TRBJ2-5 | TRBV7-9 | - | few | TGTGCCAGCAGCTTAGGGGCCGGGGGCCAAGAGACCCAGTACTTC | CASSLGAGGQETQYF
TRBJ2-1 | TRBV12-5 | - | few | TGTGCTAGTGGTTCGCCCGGGTGGAGTGAATATGAGCAGTTCTTC | CASGSPGWSEYEQFF
TRBJ2-1 | TRBV12-3/TRBV12-4 | TRBD2 | - | TGTGCCAGCAGTTTATCTAGCGGGAGGGTTGATGAGCAGTTCTTC | CASSLSSGRVDEQFF
TRBJ2-7 | TRBV6-5 | TRBD2 | - | TGTGCCAGCAGTTACTCGACTAGCGGGAGTACATCCTACGAGCAGTACTTC | CASSYSTSGSTSYEQYF
TRBJ2-1 | TRBV6-1 | TRBD1 | few | TGTGCCAGCAGGGGGACAGGGGAGGGTGAGCAGTTCTTC | CASRGTGEGEQFF
TRBJ1-1 | TRBV5-1 | TRBD1 | few | TGCGCCAGCAAAGACAGGGCTGAAGCTTTCTTT | CASKDRAEAFF
TRBJ1-1 | TRBV19 | - | few | TGTGCCAGTAGTAGACAGGATCCTGGCGGGGACACTGAAGCTTTCTTT | CASSRQDPGGDTEAFF
TRBJ2-5 | TRBV6-1 | - | many | TGTGCCAGCAGTGAAGCCGTCGGGGCCATCACCCAAGAGACCCAGTACTTC | CASSEAVGAITQETQYF
TRBJ2-7 | TRBV28 | TRBD1 | few | TGTGCCAGCGGGGATGGACAGGGCCCATACGAGCAGTACTTC | CASGDGQGPYEQYF
TRBJ1-5 | TRBV19 | TRBD1 | - | TGTGCCAGCATGAGGGGGGACAGGGCAAATCAGCCCCAGCATTTT | CASMRGDRANQPQHF
TRBJ1-3 | TRBV6-1 | - | - | TGTGCCAGCAGATTCGACAGCAGCTCTGGAAACACCATATATTTT | CASRFDSSSGNTIYF
TRBJ2-7 | TRBV3-1 | - | - | TGTGCCAGCAGCCCCCGGGACCTGAGCTCCTACGAGCAGTACTTC | CASSPRDLSSYEQYF
TRBJ1-4 | TRBV9 | - | few | TGTGCCAGCAGCGTAGCGGGAGAAAAACTGTTTTTT | CASSVAGEKLFF
TRBJ2-1 | TRBV6-9 | TRBD2 | - | TGTGCCAGCAGTTATTCCTTCACTAGCGGGGGGGCCTTTCGGCTGAATGAGCAGTTCTTC | CASSYSFTSGGAFRLNEQFF
TRBJ1-5 | TRBV28 | TRBD1 | many | TGTGCCAGCAGCCCTTATGACAGGGACCTTAATCAGCCCCAGCATTTT | CASSPYDRDLNQPQHF
TRBJ2-2 | TRBV6-2/TRBV6-3 | TRBD2 | - | TGTGCCAGCAGGCCCAGGACTAGCGGGAACACCGGGGAGCTGTTTTTT | CASRPRTSGNTGELFF
TRBJ2-3 | TRBV7-9 | - | - | TGTGCCTGCGACTATTCTAGCACAGATACGCAGTATTTT | CACDYSSTDTQYF
TRBJ2-7 | TRBV30 | - | few | TGTGCCTGGATGGAGGGGGACAATTACGAGCAGTACTTC | CAWMEGDNYEQYF
TRBJ2-2 | TRBV28 | - | - | TGTGCCAGCAGTTCCCCGACAGGAGAGAACACCGGGGAGCTGTTTTTT | CASSSPTGENTGELFF
TRBJ2-1 | TRBV20-1 | - | few | TGCAGTGCTAAGGACAGCCTTTACAATGAGCAGTTCTTC | CSAKDSLYNEQFF
TRBJ2-3 | TRBV27 | - | few | TGTGCCAGCAGTTTATTGGCCAGAAGCACAGATACGCAGTATTTT | CASSLLARSTDTQYF
TRBJ2-7 | TRBV11-2 | TRBD2 | many | TGTGCCAGCAGCTTATATCCGGGGGGGGAGCAGTACTTC | CASSLYPGGEQYF
TRBJ2-3 | TRBV6-1 | TRBD2 | - | TGTGCCAGCAGTGCATTGACTAGCGGCGCAGATACGCAGTATTTT | CASSALTSGADTQYF
TRBJ2-2 | TRBV3-1 | - | few | TGTGCCAGCAGCCAAGGCCGGGGACACCGAGGGGAGCTGTTTTTT | CASSQGRGHRGELFF
TRBJ2-5 | TRBV20-1 | TRBD2 | many | TGCAGTGCTACGTCCTATAGCGGGAGCGGGGAGACCCAGTACTTC | CSATSYSGSGETQYF
TRBJ1-3 | TRBV20-1 | - | - | TGCAGTGCCATAGGACTGGACAAATACACCATATATTTT | CSAIGLDKYTIYF
TRBJ2-3 | TRBV7-2 | TRBD2 | many | TGTGCCAGCAGCCCAAGGGGACTAGCGGGAGGGCCCAGGGCAGATACGCAGTATTTT | CASSPRGLAGGPRADTQYF
TRBJ2-2 | TRBV27 | - | - | TGTGCCAGCGGAGGATTTAGAGGGGAGCTGTTTTTT | CASGGFRGELFF
TRBJ2-7 | TRBV10-3 | - | - | TGTGCCATCAGTCTCGGACAGACCTACGAGCAGTACTTC | CAISLGQTYEQYF
TRBJ2-2 | TRBV5-5 | - | many | TGTGCCAGCACCAAACTGGGGCGACAGGCGCCCATCACCGGGGAGCTGTTTTTT | CASTKLGRQAPITGELFF
TRBJ1-3 | TRBV13 | - | - | TGTGCCAGCAGCTTAGCCCTCGTACGCGGGGCCATATATTTT | CASSLALVRGAIYF
TRBJ1-1 | TRBV5-5 | TRBD1 | many | TGTGCCAGCAGCGCGACAGGGTCTCCTATTACTGAAGCTTTCTTT | CASSATGSPITEAFF
TRBJ2-1 | TRBV11-3 | TRBD1 | many | TGTGCCAGCAGCCGAGGGACAGGGAGGGAGAATGAGCAGTTCTTC | CASSRGTGRENEQFF
TRBJ2-5 | TRBV29-1 | TRBD1 | few | TGCAGCGTTGTCTCCACAGGGGCCGTAGGAGAGACCCAGTACTTC | CSVVSTGAVGETQYF
TRBJ2-2 | TRBV3-1 | - | few | TGTGCCAGCAGCCCGAGTCAGGTCTGGGGGGGGGAGCTGTTTTTT | CASSPSQVWGGELFF
TRBJ2-1 | TRBV7-2 | TRBD2 | few | TGTGCCAGCAGCAAGGGACTAGCGGGAGGGGCAAATGAGCAGTTCTTC | CASSKGLAGGANEQFF
TRBJ2-7 | TRBV7-8 | - | - | TGTGCCAGCAGCTTACAAGTGGGCAACTCCTACGAGCAGTACTTC | CASSLQVGNSYEQYF
TRBJ2-7 | TRBV10-3 | - | few | TGTGCCATCCAGGCAGTCGGGGGATCCTACGAGCAGTACTTC | CAIQAVGGSYEQYF
TRBJ1-4 | TRBV18 | - | few | TGTGCCAGCTCCCGAGGACAGAATGAAAAACTGTTTTTT | CASSRGQNEKLFF
TRBJ2-1 | TRBV4-1 | TRBD2 | - | TGCGCCAGCAGCCAAGCGGGGGCGGGGGGCAATGAGCAGTTCTTC | CASSQAGAGGNEQFF
TRBJ2-7 | TRBV7-3 | - | - | TGTGCCAGCAGCTTAAACACGGCCTACGAGCAGTACTTC | CASSLNTAYEQYF
TRBJ1-6 | TRBV30 | - | once | TGTGCCTGGAGTGTCCACTATAATTCACCCCTCCACTTT | CAWSVHYNSPLHF
TRBJ2-5 | TRBV2 | - | few | TGTGCCAGCGTACAGGGAGAGACCCAGTACTTC | CASVQGETQYF
TRBJ2-5 | TRBV20-1 | TRBD2 | many | TGCAGTGCTAGCTCCGGGACTAGCATGGAGACCCAGTACTTC | CSASSGTSMETQYF
TRBJ1-1 | TRBV20-1 | - | many | TGCAGTGCTAGAGATATAGGGACATCGGAGTGGGCTTTCTTT | CSARDIGTSEWAFF
TRBJ2-2 | TRBV7-9 | TRBD1 | - | TGTGCCAGCAGCTTAGCCCGACAGGGGGCGAACACCGGGGAGCTGTTTTTT | CASSLARQGANTGELFF
TRBJ1-1 | TRBV6-6 | - | - | TGTGCCAGCAGTTACTCGAGTAATACAGGGAACACTGAAGCTTTCTTT | CASSYSSNTGNTEAFF
TRBJ1-1 | TRBV30 | - | few | TGTGCCTGGAAGGAGGGGGGGACTGAAGCTTTCTTT | CAWKEGGTEAFF
TRBJ1-2 | TRBV28 | - | many | TGTGCCAGCAGAATACAGGGTATCGGCTACACCTTC | CASRIQGIGYTF